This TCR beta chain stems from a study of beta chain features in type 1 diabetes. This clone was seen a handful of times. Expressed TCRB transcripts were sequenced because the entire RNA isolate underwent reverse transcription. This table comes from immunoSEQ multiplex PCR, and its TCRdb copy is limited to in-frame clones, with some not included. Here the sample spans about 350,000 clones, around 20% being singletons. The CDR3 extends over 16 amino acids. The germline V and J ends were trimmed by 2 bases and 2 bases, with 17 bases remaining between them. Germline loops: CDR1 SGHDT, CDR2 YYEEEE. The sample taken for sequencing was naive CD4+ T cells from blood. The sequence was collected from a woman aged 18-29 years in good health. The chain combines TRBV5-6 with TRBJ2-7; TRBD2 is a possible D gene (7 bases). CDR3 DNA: TGTGCCAGCAGCTTTACTCGGGCGGGGGCTGCCTACGAGCAGTACTTC. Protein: CASSFTRAGAAYEQYF. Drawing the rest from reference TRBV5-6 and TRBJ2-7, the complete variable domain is DAGVTQSPTHLIKTRGQQVTLRCSPKSGHDTVSWYQQALGQGPQFIFQYYEEEERQRGNFPDRFSGHQFPNYSSELNVNALLLGDSALYLCASSFTRAGAAYEQYFGPGTRLTVT.